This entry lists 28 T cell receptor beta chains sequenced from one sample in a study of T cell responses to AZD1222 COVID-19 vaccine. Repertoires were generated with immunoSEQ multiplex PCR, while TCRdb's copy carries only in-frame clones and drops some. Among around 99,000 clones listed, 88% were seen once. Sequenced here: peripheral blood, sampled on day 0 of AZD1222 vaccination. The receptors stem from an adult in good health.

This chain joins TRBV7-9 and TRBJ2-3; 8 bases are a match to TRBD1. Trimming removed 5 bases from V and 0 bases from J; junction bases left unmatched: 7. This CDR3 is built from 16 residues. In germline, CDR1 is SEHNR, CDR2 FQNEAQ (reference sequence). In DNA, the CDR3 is TGTGCCAGCAGCCAGACAGACAGGGGTAGCACAGATACGCAGTATTTT. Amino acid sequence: CASSQTDRGSTDTQYF.

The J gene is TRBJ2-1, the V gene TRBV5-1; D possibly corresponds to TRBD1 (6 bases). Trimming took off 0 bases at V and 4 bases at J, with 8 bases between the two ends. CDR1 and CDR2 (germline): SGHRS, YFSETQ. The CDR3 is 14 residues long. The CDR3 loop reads CASSLGQGYNEQFF. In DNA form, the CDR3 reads TGCGCCAGCAGCTTGGGGCAGGGGTACAATGAGCAGTTCTTC.

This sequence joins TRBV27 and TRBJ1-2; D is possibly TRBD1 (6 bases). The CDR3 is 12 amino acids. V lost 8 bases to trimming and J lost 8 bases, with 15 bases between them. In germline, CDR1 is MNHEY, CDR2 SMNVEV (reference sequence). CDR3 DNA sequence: TGTGCCAGCTCCCTTAGGGGGATAGGCTACACCTTC. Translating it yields CASSLRGIGYTF.

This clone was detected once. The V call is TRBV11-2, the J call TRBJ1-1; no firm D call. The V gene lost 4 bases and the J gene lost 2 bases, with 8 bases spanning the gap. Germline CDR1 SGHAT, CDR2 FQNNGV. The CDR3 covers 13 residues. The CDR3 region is CASSSILNTEAFF. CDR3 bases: TGTGCCAGCAGCTCAATACTTAACACTGAAGCTTTCTTT.

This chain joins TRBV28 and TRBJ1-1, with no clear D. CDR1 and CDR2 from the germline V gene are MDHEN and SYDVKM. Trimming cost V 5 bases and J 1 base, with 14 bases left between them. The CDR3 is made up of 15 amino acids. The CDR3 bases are TGTGCCAGCAGTCCCCGGAAAGGATGGAACACTGAAGCTTTCTTT. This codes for CASSPRKGWNTEAFF.

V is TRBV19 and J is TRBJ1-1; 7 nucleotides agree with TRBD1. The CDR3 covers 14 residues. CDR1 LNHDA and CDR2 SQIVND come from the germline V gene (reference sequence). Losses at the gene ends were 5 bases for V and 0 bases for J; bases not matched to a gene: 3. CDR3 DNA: TGTGCCAGTAGTCCGGGACAGATGAACACTGAAGCTTTCTTT. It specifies CASSPGQMNTEAFF.

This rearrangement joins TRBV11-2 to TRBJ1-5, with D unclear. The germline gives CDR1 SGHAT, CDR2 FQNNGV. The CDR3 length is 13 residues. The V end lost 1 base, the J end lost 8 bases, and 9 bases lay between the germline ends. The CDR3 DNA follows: TGTGCCAGCAGCTTAGGACCCCTGAAGCCCCAGCATTTT. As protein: CASSLGPLKPQHF.

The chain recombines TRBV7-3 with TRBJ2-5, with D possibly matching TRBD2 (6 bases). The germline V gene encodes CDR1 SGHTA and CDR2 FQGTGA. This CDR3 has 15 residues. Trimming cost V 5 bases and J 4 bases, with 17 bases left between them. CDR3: CASSPTAGQGETQYF. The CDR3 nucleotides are TGTGCCAGCAGCCCTACCGCGGGGCAGGGAGAGACCCAGTACTTC.

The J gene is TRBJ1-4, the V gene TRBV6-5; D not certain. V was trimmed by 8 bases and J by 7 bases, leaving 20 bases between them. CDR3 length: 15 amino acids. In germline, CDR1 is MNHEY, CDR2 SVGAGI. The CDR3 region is CASAGGRARGEKLFF. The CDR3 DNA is TGTGCCAGCGCAGGAGGAAGGGCTCGAGGTGAAAAACTGTTTTTT.

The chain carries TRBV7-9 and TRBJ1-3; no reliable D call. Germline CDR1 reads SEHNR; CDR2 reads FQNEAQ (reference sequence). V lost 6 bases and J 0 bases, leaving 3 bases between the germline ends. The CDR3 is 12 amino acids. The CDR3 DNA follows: TGTGCCAGCAGGAACTCTGGAAACACCATATATTTT. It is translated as CASRNSGNTIYF. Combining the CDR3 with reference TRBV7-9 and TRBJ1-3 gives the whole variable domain DTGVSQNPRHKITKRGQNVTFRCDPISEHNRLYWYRQTLGQGPEFLTYFQNEAQLEKSRLLSDRFSAERPKGSFSTLEIQRTEQGDSAMYLCASRNSGNTIYFGEGSWLTVV.

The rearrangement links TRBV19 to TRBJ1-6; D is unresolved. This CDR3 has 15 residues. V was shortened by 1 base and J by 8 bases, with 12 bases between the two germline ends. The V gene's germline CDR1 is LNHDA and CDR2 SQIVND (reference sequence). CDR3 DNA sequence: TGTGCCAGTAGTATAGCCATCGGACTTGATTCACCCCTCCACTTT. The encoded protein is CASSIAIGLDSPLHF.

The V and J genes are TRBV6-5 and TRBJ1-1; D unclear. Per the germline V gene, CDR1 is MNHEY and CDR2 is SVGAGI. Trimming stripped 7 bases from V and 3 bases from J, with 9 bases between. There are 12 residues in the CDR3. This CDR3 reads CASILVYTEAFF. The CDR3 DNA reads TGTGCCAGCATTCTAGTTTACACTGAAGCTTTCTTT.

The CDR3 reads CASSLLGSQGMVYGYTF. The CDR3 region has the DNA TGTGCCAGCAGTTTATTGGGGTCACAGGGAATGGTGTATGGCTACACCTTC. This chain joins TRBV28 and TRBJ1-2, with D perhaps matching TRBD1 (6 bases). V was trimmed by 1 base and J by 5 bases, leaving 20 bases between them. Germline lookup yields CDR1 MDHEN and CDR2 SYDVKM. CDR3 length: 17 residues.

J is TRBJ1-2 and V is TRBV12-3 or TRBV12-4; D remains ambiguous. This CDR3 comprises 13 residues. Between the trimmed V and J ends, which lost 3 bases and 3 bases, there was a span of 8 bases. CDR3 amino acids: CASSFNTDYGYTF. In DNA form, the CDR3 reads TGTGCCAGCAGTTTTAACACAGACTATGGCTACACCTTC.

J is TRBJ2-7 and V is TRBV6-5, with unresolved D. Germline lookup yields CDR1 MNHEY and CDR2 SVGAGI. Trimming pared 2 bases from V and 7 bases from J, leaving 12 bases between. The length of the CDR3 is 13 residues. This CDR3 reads CASSYAGLGEQYF. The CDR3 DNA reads TGTGCCAGCAGTTACGCAGGCCTTGGAGAGCAGTACTTC.

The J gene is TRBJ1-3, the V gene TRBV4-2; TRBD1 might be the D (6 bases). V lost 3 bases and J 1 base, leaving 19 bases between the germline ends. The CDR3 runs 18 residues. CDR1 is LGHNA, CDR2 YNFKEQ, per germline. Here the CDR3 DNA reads TGTGCCAGCAGCCAGGACAGAGCCTCTCGGGGGTCTGGAAACACCATATATTTT. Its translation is CASSQDRASRGSGNTIYF.

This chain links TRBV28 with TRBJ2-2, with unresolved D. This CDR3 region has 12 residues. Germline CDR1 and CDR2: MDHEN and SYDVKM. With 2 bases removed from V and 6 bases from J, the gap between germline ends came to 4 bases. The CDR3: CASSLVSGELFF. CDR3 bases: TGTGCCAGCAGTTTAGTGTCCGGGGAGCTGTTTTTT.

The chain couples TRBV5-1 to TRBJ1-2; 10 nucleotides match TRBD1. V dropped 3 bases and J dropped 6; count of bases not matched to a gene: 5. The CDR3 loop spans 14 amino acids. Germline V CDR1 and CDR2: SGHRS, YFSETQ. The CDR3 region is CASSSMTGGDGYTF. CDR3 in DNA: TGCGCCAGCAGCTCAATGACAGGGGGCGATGGCTACACCTTC.

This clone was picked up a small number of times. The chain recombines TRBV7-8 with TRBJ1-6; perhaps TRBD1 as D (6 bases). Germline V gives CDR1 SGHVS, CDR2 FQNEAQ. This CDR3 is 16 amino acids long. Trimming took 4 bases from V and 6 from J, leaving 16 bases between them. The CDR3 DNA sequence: TGTGCCAGCAGCTCATCGGGGGGCGCGAGTAATTCACCCCTCCACTTT. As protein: CASSSSGGASNSPLHF.

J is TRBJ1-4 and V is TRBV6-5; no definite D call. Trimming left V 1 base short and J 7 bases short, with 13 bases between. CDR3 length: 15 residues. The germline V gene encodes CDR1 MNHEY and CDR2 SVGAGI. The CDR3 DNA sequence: TGTGCCAGCAGTTACTGGAAAGGGTTGGGTGAAAAACTGTTTTTT. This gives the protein CASSYWKGLGEKLFF.

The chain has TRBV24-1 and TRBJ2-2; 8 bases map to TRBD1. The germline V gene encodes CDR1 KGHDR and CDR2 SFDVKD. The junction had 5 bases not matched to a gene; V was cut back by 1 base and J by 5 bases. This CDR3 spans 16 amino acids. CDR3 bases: TGTGCCACCAGTGATTTTCGACAGGGGTTGACCGGGGAGCTGTTTTTT. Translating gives CATSDFRQGLTGELFF.

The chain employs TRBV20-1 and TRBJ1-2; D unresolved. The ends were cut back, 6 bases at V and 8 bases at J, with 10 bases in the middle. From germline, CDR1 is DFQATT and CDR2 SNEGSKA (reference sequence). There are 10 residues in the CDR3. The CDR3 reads CSAPVIGYTF. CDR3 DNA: TGCAGTGCGCCAGTGATCGGCTACACCTTC.

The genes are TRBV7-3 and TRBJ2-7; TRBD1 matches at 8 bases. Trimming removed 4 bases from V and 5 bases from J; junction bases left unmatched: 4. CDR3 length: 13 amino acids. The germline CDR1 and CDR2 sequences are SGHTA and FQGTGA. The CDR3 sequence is CASSSDRADEQYF. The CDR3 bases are TGTGCCAGCAGCTCGGACAGGGCGGACGAGCAGTACTTC.

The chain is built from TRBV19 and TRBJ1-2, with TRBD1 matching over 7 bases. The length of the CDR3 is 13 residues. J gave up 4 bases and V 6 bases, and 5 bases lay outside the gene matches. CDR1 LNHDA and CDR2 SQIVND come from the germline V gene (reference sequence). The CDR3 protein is CASSLTGSYGYTF. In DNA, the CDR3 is TGTGCCAGTAGCCTGACAGGGAGCTATGGCTACACCTTC.

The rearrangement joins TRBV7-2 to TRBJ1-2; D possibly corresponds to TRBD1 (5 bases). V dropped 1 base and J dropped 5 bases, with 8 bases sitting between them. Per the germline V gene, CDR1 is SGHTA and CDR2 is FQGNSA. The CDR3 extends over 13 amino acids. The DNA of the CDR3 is TGTGCCAGCAGCTTAGGGCAGGGTTATGGCTACACCTTC. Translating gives CASSLGQGYGYTF.

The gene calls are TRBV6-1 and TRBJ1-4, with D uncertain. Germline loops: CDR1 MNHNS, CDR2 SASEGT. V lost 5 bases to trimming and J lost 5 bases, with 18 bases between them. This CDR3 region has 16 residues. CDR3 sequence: CASSQGRHLKNEKLFF. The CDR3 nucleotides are TGTGCCAGCAGTCAAGGGCGACACCTAAAAAATGAAAAACTGTTTTTT.

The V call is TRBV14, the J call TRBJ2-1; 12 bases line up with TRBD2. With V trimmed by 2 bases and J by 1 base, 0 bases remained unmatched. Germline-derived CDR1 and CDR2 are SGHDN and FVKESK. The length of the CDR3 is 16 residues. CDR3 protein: CASSQLAGGSYNEQFF. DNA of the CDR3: TGTGCCAGCAGCCAACTAGCGGGAGGGTCCTACAATGAGCAGTTCTTC.

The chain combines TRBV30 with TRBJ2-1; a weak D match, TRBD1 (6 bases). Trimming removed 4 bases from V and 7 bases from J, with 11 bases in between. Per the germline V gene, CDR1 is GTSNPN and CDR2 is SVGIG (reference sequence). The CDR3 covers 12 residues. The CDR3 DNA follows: TGTGCCTGGAACCAGGGGCGGAATGAGCAGTTCTTC. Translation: CAWNQGRNEQFF.